This entry lists 30 T cell receptor beta chains sequenced from one sample in a study of blood T cells in healthy people across ages. A J-beta primer mix and a sample-barcoded 5' primer were used in a second PCR of about 7 to 12 cycles. TCRdb reanalysed the 5' RACE reads using MiXCR and keeps one entry per CDR3 protein. The sample shows about 1,500,000 distinct CDR3 sequences, roughly 28% of them seen only once. Sequences were obtained from blood. The receptors stem from a woman aged 25 to 39 in good health.

This clonotype was seen more than once but under ten times. The V call is TRBV20-1, the J call TRBJ2-1, with D perhaps matching TRBD2 (5 bases). The V end was cut by 6 bases, the J end by 7 bases, with 10 bases between. The CDR3 runs to 11 residues. Germline CDR1 is DFQATT and CDR2 is SNEGSKA (reference sequence). The CDR3 nucleotides are TGCAGTGCAGAGCGAGGGAATGAGCAGTTCTTC. This sequence encodes CSAERGNEQFF.

The rearrangement uses TRBV25-1 and TRBJ2-7, with D possibly being TRBD1 (6 bases). The ends were cut back, 4 bases at V and 1 base at J, with 14 bases in the middle. Germline V lookup: CDR1 MGHDK, CDR2 SYGVNS. The CDR3 is 15 amino acids. CDR3 nucleotide sequence: TGTGCCAGCAGTGGTACAGGGAGCGCGTCCTACGAGCAGTACTTC. The encoded protein is CASSGTGSASYEQYF.

Notes on this clonotype: It may be a read error: a sequence one base away is much more abundant. CDR3: CASSLSGGSSYNEQYF. CDR3 nucleotides: TGTGCCAGCAGTCTTAGCGGGGGCAGTTCCTACAATGAGCAGTACTTC. The rearrangement joins TRBV6-5 to TRBJ2-1, with 9 bases matching TRBD2. TRBJ2-7 explains the end of the DNA better; the J call may be wrong. CDR1 and CDR2 from the germline V gene are MNHEY and SVGAGI. The CDR3 extends over 16 amino acids.

The chain combines TRBV7-9 with TRBJ1-2; D ambiguous. Germline CDR1 is SEHNR and CDR2 is FQNEAQ (reference sequence). This CDR3 is built from 14 residues. Trimming took 2 bases from V and 3 from J, leaving 10 bases between them. The CDR3 DNA reads TGTGCCAGCAGCTTACTTGGCCAGTACTATGGCTACACCTTC. This encodes CASSLLGQYYGYTF. Drawing the rest from reference TRBV7-9 and TRBJ1-2, the complete variable domain is DTGVSQNPRHKITKRGQNVTFRCDPISEHNRLYWYRQTLGQGPEFLTYFQNEAQLEKSRLLSDRFSAERPKGSFSTLEIQRTEQGDSAMYLCASSLLGQYYGYTFGSGTRLTVV.

This clonotype showed up many times. This chain links TRBV27 with TRBJ1-2; 8 bases are a match to TRBD1. The V and J ends lost 4 bases and 4 bases, in that order; junction bases with no gene match: 8. CDR1 and CDR2 (germline): MNHEY, SMNVEV (reference sequence). CDR3 length: 15 residues. CDR3 sequence (DNA): TGTGCCAGCAGTTCCTGGACAGGGCTTGGCTATGGCTACACCTTC. Protein: CASSSWTGLGYGYTF.

This clonotype showed up just a few times. This chain uses TRBV3-1 with TRBJ2-3; TRBD2 is a possible D gene (5 bases). CDR1 and CDR2 (germline): LGHDT, YNNKEL (reference sequence). There are 14 residues in the CDR3. The V and J ends lost 5 bases and 2 bases respectively, with 11 bases between them. DNA for the CDR3: TGTGCCAGCAGCATGAGAGGGAACACAGATACGCAGTATTTT. Translation: CASSMRGNTDTQYF.

This clonotype was counted a few times. This sequence joins TRBV4-3 and TRBJ2-7, with TRBD2 matching over 8 bases. Trimming cost V 1 base and J 2 bases; bases outside gene matches: 7. CDR1 LGHNA and CDR2 YSLEER come from the germline V gene. The CDR3 is 16 residues long. CDR3 sequence reads: CASSQVYTSGTYEQYF. The CDR3 nucleotides are TGCGCCAGCAGCCAAGTTTACACTAGCGGCACCTACGAGCAGTACTTC.

This clonotype came up many times. This chain connects TRBV20-1 to TRBJ2-7, with 11 bases identical to TRBD1. The germline CDR1 and CDR2 sequences are DFQATT and SNEGSKA (reference sequence). The CDR3 sequence is 15 residues long. J gave up 1 base and V 5 bases, and 7 bases lay outside the gene matches. The CDR3 nucleotides are TGCAGTGCTCGAGGACAGGGGGCCACATCCTACGAGCAGTACTTC. It translates to CSARGQGATSYEQYF.

In its sample, this clonotype was seen many times. This chain links TRBV6-5 with TRBJ2-1; D perhaps matches TRBD2 (5 bases). Per the germline V gene, CDR1 is MNHEY and CDR2 is SVGAGI. This CDR3 is 13 amino acids long. The V end lost 4 bases, the J end lost 5 bases, and 9 bases lay between the germline ends. CDR3 DNA: TGTGCCAGCAGTTCCAGGCGGGACAATGAGCAGTTCTTC. It encodes CASSSRRDNEQFF.

This clonotype was detected only a few times. The rearrangement links TRBV2 to TRBJ2-2; TRBD2 matches 12 bases. The CDR3 is made up of 20 amino acids. The V gene end was trimmed by 5 bases and the J gene end by 6 bases; junction bases not matched to a gene: 19. Germline lookup yields CDR1 SNHLY and CDR2 FYNNEI. The CDR3 loop is CASSPRRLAGGPSLAGELFF. CDR3 nucleotides: TGTGCCAGCAGTCCCCGTCGGCTAGCGGGGGGGCCCTCTCTCGCCGGGGAGCTGTTTTTT. Complete variable domain (other parts from reference TRBV2 and TRBJ2-2): EPEVTQTPSHQVTQMGQEVILRCVPISNHLYFYWYRQILGQKVEFLVSFYNNEISEKSEIFDDQFSVERPDGSNFTLKIRSTKLEDSAMYFCASSPRRLAGGPSLAGELFFGEGSRLTVL.

This clonotype has only one observation. At one boundary the junction diverges from the germline segment, which might be a read error. The gene calls are TRBV7-2 and TRBJ2-3; D possibly matches TRBD1 or TRBD2 (6 bases each). This CDR3 spans 17 amino acids. The germline CDR1 and CDR2 sequences are SGHTA and FQGNSA. The CDR3, as DNA: TGTGCCGGCAGTTCACCCCCTAGCGAGGGACAATCAGATACGCAGTATTTT. Protein: CAGSSPPSEGQSDTQYF.

The chain employs TRBV7-8 and TRBJ2-7, with 11 positions matching TRBD2. The germline CDR1 and CDR2 sequences are SGHVS and FQNEAQ. CDR3 length: 19 amino acids. The V and J ends lost 0 bases and 6 bases, in that order; junction bases with no gene match: 16. CDR3 in DNA: TGTGCCAGCAGCTTAGCTTGGGTCCTAGCGGGAGGCTCCCTGGGCGAGCAGTACTTC. Its protein product is CASSLAWVLAGGSLGEQYF. The full variable domain, with the rest looked up from reference TRBV7-8 and TRBJ2-7, is GAGVSQSPRYKVAKRGQDVALRCDPISGHVSLFWYQQALGQGPEFLTYFQNEAQLDKSGLPSDRFFAERPEGSVSTLKIQRTQQEDSAVYLCASSLAWVLAGGSLGEQYFGPGTRLTVT.

The table lists this clonotype with a few counts. V and J are TRBV14 and TRBJ2-7; a weak D match, TRBD1 (5 bases). There are 14 residues in the CDR3. In germline, CDR1 is SGHDN, CDR2 FVKESK. The ends were cut back, 0 bases at V and 5 bases at J, with 11 bases in the middle. DNA for the CDR3: TGTGCCAGCAGCCAAGATTGGGGCCAGAACGAGCAGTACTTC. Amino acid sequence: CASSQDWGQNEQYF.

A few counts support this clonotype. The chain carries TRBV21-1 and TRBJ2-7. TRBV21-1 is flagged as a pseudogene. The CDR3 is made up of 8 amino acids. The CDR3 DNA reads as TGTGCCAGCAGCCGCCAGTACTTC. It is translated as CASSRQYF.

A note on this clonotype: A read error may account for a junction end that differs from germline. The chain couples TRBV10-3 to TRBJ2-3; 8 bases are a match to TRBD2. The CDR3 contains 16 residues. The germline V gene encodes CDR1 ENHRY and CDR2 SYGVKD. In nucleotides, the CDR3 is TGTGCCATCATTGAGTCGAGCGGGGGCTACACAGATACGCAGTATTTT. This encodes CAIIESSGGYTDTQYF.

The chain links TRBV9 to TRBJ1-3; 7 bases fit TRBD1. The V and J ends lost 7 bases and 6 bases, in that order; junction bases with no gene match: 10. Germline-derived CDR1 and CDR2 are SGDLS and YYNGEE. The CDR3 is 14 amino acids. The CDR3 DNA reads as TGTGCCAGCGGAGGGTCGGGGACAGAAAACACCATATATTTT. It is translated as CASGGSGTENTIYF.

In its sample, this clonotype was seen a few times. CDR3 bases: TGTGCCAGCAGCCCCCCCCGCGGGACAGGGGGCGCAATGGGGAACACTGAAGCTTTCTTT. This sequence encodes CASSPPRGTGGAMGNTEAFF. The chain has TRBV9 and TRBJ1-1, with 12 bases aligning to TRBD1. CDR3 size: 20 residues. V trimming: 4 bases; J trimming: 1 base; junction bases outside the gene matches: 17. From germline, CDR1 is SGDLS and CDR2 YYNGEE. Filled out from reference TRBV9 and TRBJ1-1, the complete variable domain reads DSGVTQTPKHLITATGQRVTLRCSPRSGDLSVYWYQQSLDQGLQFLIQYYNGEERAKGNILERFSAQQFPDLHSELNLSSLELGDSALYFCASSPPRGTGGAMGNTEAFFGQGTRLTVV.

A remark on this clonotype: Since a much larger clone is just one base distant, this may be a read error. V gene TRBV6-5 combines with J gene TRBJ2-1; D perhaps matches TRBD1 (6 bases). The CDR3 sequence is 13 residues long. V dropped 6 bases and J dropped 10 bases, with 16 bases sitting between them. CDR1 and CDR2 (germline): MNHEY, SVGAGI. CDR3 coding DNA: TGTGCCAGCAGACCGACAGGAACCTACGAGCAGTTCTTC. This translates into CASRPTGTYEQFF.

This clonotype has a handful of counts. The chain has TRBV29-1 and TRBJ1-2, with 10 positions matching TRBD1. V was pared by 2 bases and J by 3 bases, with 6 bases of the junction left unmatched. The CDR3 contains 15 residues. CDR1 is SQVTM, CDR2 ANQGSEA, per germline. The CDR3 here is CSVEPTGGLYYGYTF. CDR3 nucleotides: TGCAGCGTTGAACCGACAGGGGGCCTTTACTATGGCTACACCTTC. The whole variable domain, filled in from reference TRBV29-1 and TRBJ1-2, reads SAVISQKPSRDICQRGTSLTIQCQVDSQVTMMFWYRQQPGQSLTLIATANQGSEATYESGFVIDKFPISRPNLTFSTLTVSNMSPEDSSIYLCSVEPTGGLYYGYTFGSGTRLTVV.

This clonotype occurred a few times. The J gene is TRBJ2-4, the V gene TRBV29-1; 7 bases line up with TRBD1. Germline loops: CDR1 SQVTM, CDR2 ANQGSEA. V trimming: 7 bases; J trimming: 0 bases; junction bases outside the gene matches: 3. There are 13 residues in the CDR3. CDR3 coding DNA: TGCAGCGCTAGGACAGGAGCCAAAAACATTCAGTACTTC. Protein sequence: CSARTGAKNIQYF.

Ten or more counts support this clonotype. The chain recombines TRBV4-1 with TRBJ1-2; D is unclear. The V end lost 1 base, the J end lost 5 bases, and 17 bases lay between the germline ends. From germline, CDR1 is MGHRA and CDR2 YSYEKL. The CDR3 consists of 16 residues. CDR3 in DNA: TGCGCCAGCAGCCAAGCGGAAGACGCTTCCCCTTATGGCTACACCTTC. This sequence encodes CASSQAEDASPYGYTF.

V gene TRBV5-1 combines with J gene TRBJ1-2; D is unresolved. CDR1 and CDR2 from the germline V gene are SGHRS and YFSETQ. This CDR3 has 14 amino acids. Trimming stripped 6 bases from V and 0 bases from J, with 12 bases between. The CDR3: CASKSGGANYGYTF. DNA of the CDR3: TGCGCCAGCAAAAGTGGCGGGGCTAACTATGGCTACACCTTC.

The chain combines TRBV28 with TRBJ1-2, with 8 bases lining up with TRBD1. Losses at the gene ends were 5 bases for V and 4 bases for J; bases not matched to a gene: 15. Per germline, CDR1 MDHEN and CDR2 SYDVKM. The CDR3 covers 17 residues. This chain's CDR3 is CASSPRTGSATTYGYTF. CDR3 nucleotides: TGTGCCAGCAGTCCGCGGACAGGGTCCGCGACAACCTATGGCTACACCTTC.

The chain employs TRBV12-3 or TRBV12-4 and TRBJ1-1; D gene unclear. V was trimmed by 5 bases and J by 8 bases, leaving 18 bases between them. The CDR3 spans 14 residues. CDR3: CASSPRSADLEAFF. CDR3 bases: TGTGCCAGCAGTCCTAGGAGCGCAGACCTAGAAGCTTTCTTT.

The DNA of the CDR3 is TGCAGTGCGTCGGTCGGCGGGAGGGACGAGCAGTACTTC. Encoded protein: CSASVGGRDEQYF. The chain is built from TRBV20-1 and TRBJ2-7; TRBD2 matches 9 bases. V was clipped by 6 bases and J by 5 bases; unmatched bases: 8. This CDR3 comprises 13 residues. The germline V gene has CDR1 DFQATT and CDR2 SNEGSKA (reference sequence).

This clonotype occurred many times. The V call is TRBV5-1, the J call TRBJ2-1; D unresolved. Trimming removed 5 bases from V and 2 bases from J, with 20 bases in between. Germline V gene sequence: CDR1 SGHRS, CDR2 YFSETQ. This CDR3 is 17 amino acids long. CDR3 nucleotide sequence: TGCGCCAGCAGTTTCCTGGCGGTCCGCGTTACCTACAATGAGCAGTTCTTC. This gives the protein CASSFLAVRVTYNEQFF.

V is TRBV12-3 or TRBV12-4 and J is TRBJ1-1; the D gene is possibly TRBD1 (5 bases). V dropped 7 bases and J dropped 9 bases, with 15 bases sitting between them. The CDR3 extends over 12 amino acids. CDR3 DNA: TGTGCCAGCACTTCATCGAAGGGGAAAGCTTTCTTT. It translates to CASTSSKGKAFF.

The gene calls are TRBV5-1 and TRBJ1-2; D perhaps matches TRBD1 (5 bases). V was shortened by 0 bases and J by 8 bases, with 14 bases between the two germline ends. The length of the CDR3 is 14 residues. From germline, CDR1 is SGHRS and CDR2 YFSETQ. CDR3 region: CASSLAQGSGGYTF. Written as DNA, the CDR3 is TGCGCCAGCAGCTTGGCCCAGGGATCGGGCGGCTACACCTTC.

The J gene is TRBJ1-2, the V gene TRBV15; 7 nucleotides match TRBD1. The V gene's germline CDR1 is LNHNV and CDR2 YYDKDF (reference sequence). The length of the CDR3 is 15 residues. J lost 4 bases, V lost 3 bases, and 8 bases had no gene match. The CDR3 protein is CATSSRDRAGYGYTF. CDR3 nucleotide sequence: TGTGCCACCAGCAGTCGCGACAGGGCCGGCTATGGCTACACCTTC.

This clonotype was observed a few times. The chain links TRBV2 to TRBJ2-7; weak D call: TRBD1 (5 bases). V dropped 0 bases and J dropped 3 bases, with 18 bases sitting between them. In germline, CDR1 is SNHLY, CDR2 FYNNEI. The CDR3 spans 17 residues. The chain's CDR3 is CASSEAGGQGVRYEQYF. The DNA of the CDR3 is TGTGCCAGCAGTGAAGCAGGTGGCCAGGGCGTCCGCTACGAGCAGTACTTC.